The subject of this entry is one T cell receptor beta chain. Trimming stripped 5 bases from V and 1 base from J, with 8 bases between. This CDR3 is built from 13 residues. Germline CDR1 SQVTM, CDR2 ANQGSEA. CD8 cells classed as naive were CD45RO-negative and positively selected for CCR7, excluding terminally differentiated effector memory CD45RA+ cells. Using 200 ng DNA, tens of thousands of T cell genomes, the sorted-subset replicate PCRs were run. Produced via immunoSEQ multiplex PCR; TCRdb's table is partial and in-frame only. The sample has about 2,100,000 clones; 85% to 95% are singletons. The data originate from a study of shared clonotypes between healthy human individuals.

The clonotype originates from a young man in good health. Some clones in this sample may be carry-over from other donors' samples. The sequencing sample was made of naive CD8+ T cells from PBMCs. The gene calls are TRBV29-1 and TRBJ2-2, with D possibly TRBD1 on 5 matching bases. As DNA, the CDR3 is TGCAGCGTTCTTGGACAGAACACCGGGGAGCTGTTTTTT. Protein: CSVLGQNTGELFF.